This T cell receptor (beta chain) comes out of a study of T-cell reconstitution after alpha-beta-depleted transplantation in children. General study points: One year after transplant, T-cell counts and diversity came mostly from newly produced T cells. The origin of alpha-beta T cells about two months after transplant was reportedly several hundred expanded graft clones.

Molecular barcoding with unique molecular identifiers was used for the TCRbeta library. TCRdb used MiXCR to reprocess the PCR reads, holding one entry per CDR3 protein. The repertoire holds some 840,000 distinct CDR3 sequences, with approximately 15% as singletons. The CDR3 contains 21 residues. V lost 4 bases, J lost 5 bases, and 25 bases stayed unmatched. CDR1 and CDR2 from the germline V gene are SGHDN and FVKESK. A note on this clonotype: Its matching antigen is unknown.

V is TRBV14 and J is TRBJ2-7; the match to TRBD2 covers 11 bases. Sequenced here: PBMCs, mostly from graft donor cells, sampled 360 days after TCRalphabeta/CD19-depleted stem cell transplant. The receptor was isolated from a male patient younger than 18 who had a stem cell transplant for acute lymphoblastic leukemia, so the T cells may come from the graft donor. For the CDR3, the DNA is TGTGCCAGCAGCCGCCTAGAGTACAGGGGTTCTAGCGGGAGGTCTAAGCACGAGCAGTACTTC. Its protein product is CASSRLEYRGSSGRSKHEQYF.